These 32 T cell receptor beta chains originate from one sample sequenced in a study of cytomegalovirus exposure and HLA in healthy donors. PCR amplification relied on 60 Vbeta primers (plus 13 Jbeta primers). Profiled with immunoSEQ multiplex PCR; TCRdb holds only in-frame clones, not every one. Of about 240,000 clones listed, around 84% are singletons. The source material was PBMCs. The receptors originated from a girl aged 2-10 years in good health and CMV-seronegative.

Concerning this clone: One end of the junction fails to match germline, which may point to a read error. In DNA, the CDR3 is TGTGTCAGCAGATCCCCGGCAGGCTCCTATGGCTACACCTTC. This translates into CVSRSPAGSYGYTF. The chain uses TRBV27 and TRBJ1-2; D gene ambiguous. The CDR3 extends over 14 amino acids. Germline V gene data show CDR1 as MNHEY and CDR2 as SMNVEV (reference sequence).

The chain employs TRBV7-9 and TRBJ1-1; D call uncertain. In germline, CDR1 is SEHNR, CDR2 FQNEAQ (reference sequence). The CDR3 runs to 15 residues. V shed 4 bases and J shed 1 base, with 13 bases lying between them. The DNA for the CDR3 is TGTGCCAGCAGCTCCTGGATAGAGGGGAACACTGAAGCTTTCTTT. It translates to CASSSWIEGNTEAFF.

This chain links TRBV27 with TRBJ2-6, with TRBD1 matching over 9 bases. The V gene end was trimmed by 5 bases and the J gene end by 3 bases; junction bases not matched to a gene: 5. This CDR3 is 16 amino acids long. Germline-derived CDR1 and CDR2 are MNHEY and SMNVEV (reference sequence). CDR3 nucleotides: TGTGCCAGCAGTAACAGGGGGCGGTATGGGGCCAACGTCCTGACTTTC. Encoded protein: CASSNRGRYGANVLTF.

This clone was observed a single time. The rearrangement uses TRBV11-2 and TRBJ1-3; tentatively, D is TRBD1 (6 bases). The V end lost 5 bases, the J end lost 4 bases, and 15 bases lay between the germline ends. The CDR3 is 15 amino acids. Germline V gives CDR1 SGHAT, CDR2 FQNNGV. CDR3 nucleotide sequence: TGTGCCAGCAGCCAGGACCGGACAGTCGGAAACACCATATATTTT. Translation gives CASSQDRTVGNTIYF.

This clone was detected once. The rearrangement uses TRBV5-4 and TRBJ2-5; the D gene is possibly TRBD1 (5 bases). The germline V gene encodes CDR1 SGHNT and CDR2 YYREEE (reference sequence). The CDR3 extends over 16 amino acids. The V gene lost 6 bases and the J gene lost 2 bases, with 20 bases spanning the gap. The CDR3 DNA reads TGTGCCAGCACCCCGTGGGGCCAAACGAAACAAGAGACCCAGTACTTC. The encoded protein is CASTPWGQTKQETQYF.

J is TRBJ2-3 and V is TRBV7-6; 7 nucleotides agree with TRBD2. Germline V gene sequence: CDR1 SGHVS, CDR2 FNYEAQ. V was clipped by 3 bases and J by 3 bases; unmatched bases: 6. This CDR3 is 15 amino acids long. The CDR3 reads CASSFLLAETDTQYF. CDR3 DNA: TGTGCCAGCAGCTTCCTCCTAGCGGAGACAGATACGCAGTATTTT.

The chain employs TRBV6-1 and TRBJ1-2, with 7 bases identical to TRBD1. The J segment lost 8 bases and the V segment lost 2 bases, leaving 8 bases of the junction unmatched. Germline CDR1 is MNHNS and CDR2 is SASEGT. The CDR3 runs to 14 residues. CDR3: CASSEQHRGGGYTF. The CDR3, as DNA: TGTGCCAGCAGTGAACAGCACAGGGGTGGAGGCTACACCTTC.

V is TRBV30 and J is TRBJ1-6, with D tentatively TRBD1 (5 bases). This CDR3 has 14 amino acids. From germline, CDR1 is GTSNPN and CDR2 SVGIG (reference sequence). Trimming pared 0 bases from V and 7 bases from J, leaving 10 bases between. CDR3 loop: CAWSVRGVNSPLHF. As DNA, the CDR3 is TGTGCCTGGAGTGTACGGGGGGTCAATTCACCCCTCCACTTT.

The genes are TRBV4-2 and TRBJ2-7, with 8 bases fitting TRBD2. In germline, CDR1 is LGHNA, CDR2 YNFKEQ. V lost 0 bases to trimming and J lost 4 bases; unmatched junction nucleotides: 8. The CDR3 sequence is 16 residues long. The CDR3 sequence: CASSQDPKLAGYEQYF. The CDR3 nucleotides are TGTGCCAGCAGCCAAGACCCGAAGCTAGCGGGTTACGAGCAGTACTTC.

The chain employs TRBV9 and TRBJ1-3; tentative D call: TRBD1 (5 bases). V lost 9 bases, J lost 2 bases, and 9 bases lay in between. The CDR3 has 12 amino acids. The germline CDR1 and CDR2 sequences are SGDLS and YYNGEE. The CDR3 sequence: CAIPTAGNTIYF. The CDR3 DNA reads as TGTGCCATCCCGACAGCTGGAAACACCATATATTTT.

The CDR3 sequence: CASSIGQYYEQYF. Written as DNA, the CDR3 is TGTGCCAGCAGCATAGGACAGTACTACGAGCAGTACTTC. The rearrangement uses TRBV7-2 and TRBJ2-7, with a tentative D call TRBD1 (6 bases). This CDR3 is built from 13 residues. CDR1 SGHTA and CDR2 FQGNSA come from the germline V gene. V dropped 5 bases and J dropped 3 bases, with 11 bases sitting between them.

The V gene is TRBV18, the J gene TRBJ2-3; a weak D match, TRBD2 (6 bases). V was shortened by 2 bases and J by 0 bases, with 12 bases between the two germline ends. CDR3 size: 16 residues. Germline V gene data show CDR1 as KGHSH and CDR2 as LQKENI. CDR3 coding DNA: TGTGCCAGCTCACCAGTTCCAAGCGGGAGCACAGATACGCAGTATTTT. It encodes CASSPVPSGSTDTQYF.

This chain connects TRBV5-4 to TRBJ2-7; 11 bases map to TRBD2. CDR1 is SGHNT and CDR2 is YYREEE in the germline V gene (reference sequence). The CDR3 loop spans 15 amino acids. With V trimmed by 4 bases and J by 0 bases, 3 bases remained unmatched. This CDR3 reads CASSGLAGGSYEQYF. DNA of the CDR3: TGTGCCAGCAGCGGTCTAGCGGGAGGCTCCTACGAGCAGTACTTC.

The chain joins TRBV4-1 to TRBJ2-3; TRBD1 matches 9 bases. CDR3 length equals 17 residues. The V and J ends lost 0 bases and 2 bases, in that order; junction bases with no gene match: 6. Germline-derived CDR1 and CDR2 are MGHRA and YSYEKL. Written as DNA, the CDR3 is TGCGCCAGCAGCCAAGAGGGACAGGGAATGGTCACAGATACGCAGTATTTT. Translated: CASSQEGQGMVTDTQYF.

V and J are TRBV4-2 and TRBJ2-5; tentatively, D is TRBD1 (7 bases). CDR1 LGHNA and CDR2 YNFKEQ come from the germline V gene. This CDR3 spans 14 amino acids. V gave up 4 bases and J gave up 7 bases, with 16 bases separating them. DNA of the CDR3: TGTGCCAGCAGCCGCACCGAGCAGGGGGGGACCCAGTACTTC. Translating gives CASSRTEQGGTQYF.

J is TRBJ2-1 and V is TRBV4-2; 8 bases agree with TRBD2. Germline V CDR1 and CDR2: LGHNA, YNFKEQ. CDR3 size: 17 residues. Trimming at V came to 0 bases and at J to 6 bases, leaving 10 bases not matched to a gene. The CDR3 loop reads CASSQETGGGLFNEQFF. The DNA of the CDR3 is TGTGCCAGCAGCCAAGAAACGGGGGGGGGCCTTTTCAATGAGCAGTTCTTC.

V gene TRBV5-4 combines with J gene TRBJ2-7; TRBD2 aligns across 8 bases. The ends lost 0 bases at V and 0 bases at J; junction bases unmatched: 5. The CDR3 spans 16 residues. The germline V gene has CDR1 SGHNT and CDR2 YYREEE (reference sequence). CDR3 region: CASSLGLAGPSYEQYF. The DNA for the CDR3 is TGTGCCAGCAGCTTGGGTTTAGCGGGGCCCTCCTACGAGCAGTACTTC.

This clone has a single count. The chain employs TRBV7-9 and TRBJ2-2; D is possibly TRBD1 (6 bases). CDR1 is SEHNR, CDR2 FQNEAQ, per germline (reference sequence). Between the trimmed V and J ends, which lost 1 base and 7 bases, there was a span of 19 bases. The CDR3 spans 17 residues. The chain's CDR3 is CASSLGNRVGTSGELFF. The CDR3 region has the DNA TGTGCCAGCAGCTTAGGGAACAGGGTAGGGACCAGCGGGGAGCTGTTTTTT.

This chain connects TRBV9 to TRBJ2-1, with 9 bases lining up with TRBD2. Germline assignment: CDR1 SGDLS and CDR2 YYNGEE. CDR3 length: 18 amino acids. With V trimmed by 3 bases and J by 1 base, 11 bases remained unmatched. The CDR3 is CASSDIGGGGRSYNEQFF. CDR3 sequence (DNA): TGTGCCAGCAGCGACATTGGCGGGGGGGGTCGATCCTACAATGAGCAGTTCTTC.

The chain links TRBV4-1 to TRBJ1-5, with D maybe TRBD1 (6 bases). The CDR3 spans 15 residues. Germline V CDR1 and CDR2: MGHRA, YSYEKL. The CDR3 here is CASRGAAISNQPQHF. Here the CDR3 DNA reads TGCGCTTCCCGGGGGGCCGCAATAAGCAATCAGCCCCAGCATTTT.

The chain combines TRBV19 with TRBJ1-1; no firm D call. CDR3 length: 16 amino acids. The ends were cut back, 3 bases at V and 0 bases at J, with 14 bases in the middle. Germline V gives CDR1 LNHDA, CDR2 SQIVND (reference sequence). The CDR3 bases are TGTGCCAGTAGTATTGGGCAGTCCCTTTTGAACACTGAAGCTTTCTTT. It encodes CASSIGQSLLNTEAFF. The full variable domain, rest sourced from reference TRBV19 and TRBJ1-1, is DGGITQSPKYLFRKEGQNVTLSCEQNLNHDAMYWYRQDPGQGLRLIYYSQIVNDFQKGDIAEGYSVSREKKESFPLTVTSAQKNPTAFYLCASSIGQSLLNTEAFFGQGTRLTVV.

The genes are TRBV9 and TRBJ1-3; D remains unclear. V was shortened by 2 bases and J by 0 bases, with 12 bases between the two germline ends. This CDR3 contains 16 residues. Germline V lookup: CDR1 SGDLS, CDR2 YYNGEE. The CDR3 region has the DNA TGTGCCAGCAGCGTTAGCTCCCGCGGCTCTGGAAACACCATATATTTT. This codes for CASSVSSRGSGNTIYF.

V and J are TRBV7-9 and TRBJ1-2; TRBD1 agrees at 7 bases. Germline V gene sequence: CDR1 SEHNR, CDR2 FQNEAQ (reference sequence). V shed 3 bases, J shed 2 bases, and the junction held 9 bases outside the gene matches. The CDR3 contains 16 residues. CDR3 protein: CASSFWTGLFNYGYTF. The DNA for the CDR3 is TGTGCCAGCAGCTTTTGGACAGGCTTGTTCAACTATGGCTACACCTTC.

The rearrangement links TRBV6-1 to TRBJ1-3; D call uncertain. Trimming left V 1 base short and J 0 bases short, with 7 bases between. The CDR3 extends over 15 amino acids. The germline gives CDR1 MNHNS, CDR2 SASEGT. CDR3 residues: CASSEDPGSGNTIYF. For the CDR3, the DNA is TGTGCCAGCAGTGAAGACCCAGGCTCTGGAAACACCATATATTTT.

The chain is built from TRBV6-1 and TRBJ1-2; TRBD1 agrees at 10 bases. Per germline, CDR1 MNHNS and CDR2 SASEGT. The J segment lost 2 bases and the V segment lost 2 bases, leaving 5 bases of the junction unmatched. This CDR3 comprises 16 residues. The CDR3 protein is CASSESGTGANYGYTF. The CDR3 bases are TGTGCCAGCAGTGAATCAGGGACAGGGGCGAACTATGGCTACACCTTC.

The chain carries TRBV6-5 and TRBJ1-6; 8 nucleotides align to TRBD1. The V and J ends lost 6 bases and 7 bases, in that order; junction bases with no gene match: 8. The CDR3 totals 15 residues. Germline lookup yields CDR1 MNHEY and CDR2 SVGAGI. The CDR3 region has the DNA TGTGCCAGCAGCCTAACGACAGGGGCGAATTCACCCCTCCACTTT. As protein: CASSLTTGANSPLHF.

This rearrangement joins TRBV6-5 to TRBJ1-2; 7 nucleotides match TRBD1. The V segment lost 5 bases and the J segment 5 bases; nucleotides outside the gene matches: 11. The germline V gene encodes CDR1 MNHEY and CDR2 SVGAGI. The CDR3 contains 15 residues. CDR3 sequence reads: CASSLGTARFYGYTF. For the CDR3, the DNA is TGTGCCAGCAGTCTCGGGACAGCCAGATTTTATGGCTACACCTTC.

The chain has TRBV4-2 and TRBJ2-1; 10 nucleotides match TRBD2. CDR1 and CDR2 (germline): LGHNA, YNFKEQ. Trimming at V came to 1 base and at J to 5 bases, leaving 5 bases not matched to a gene. The CDR3 spans 16 residues. The CDR3, as DNA: TGTGCCAGCAGCCAAGCGCAGCGGGGGGGAAACAATGAGCAGTTCTTC. This translates into CASSQAQRGGNNEQFF.

The chain carries TRBV5-1 and TRBJ2-1, with 10 bases matching TRBD1. J lost 5 bases, V lost 4 bases, and 24 bases had no gene match. CDR1 and CDR2 (germline): SGHRS, YFSETQ. The CDR3 contains 21 residues. This chain's CDR3 is CASSVRGQGWTIRSVDNEQFF. CDR3 sequence (DNA): TGCGCCAGCAGCGTACGGGGACAGGGGTGGACAATTAGGAGTGTCGACAATGAGCAGTTCTTC.

The V call is TRBV5-6, the J call TRBJ1-1; weak D call: TRBD1 (6 bases). Germline lookup yields CDR1 SGHDT and CDR2 YYEEEE. The CDR3 is 13 amino acids. Trimming removed 5 bases from V and 4 bases from J, with 12 bases in between. The CDR3 protein is CASRRRGSTEAFF. The CDR3 nucleotides are TGTGCCAGCAGGCGCAGGGGTTCCACTGAAGCTTTCTTT.

The chain links TRBV20-1 to TRBJ1-2, with unresolved D. V gave up 3 bases and J gave up 6 bases, with 8 bases separating them. Per the germline V gene, CDR1 is DFQATT and CDR2 is SNEGSKA (reference sequence). The CDR3 loop spans 11 amino acids. The DNA of the CDR3 is TGCAGTGCTAGCGGTCGGGATGGCTACACCTTC. It specifies CSASGRDGYTF.

The chain is built from TRBV19 and TRBJ2-7; 8 nucleotides line up with TRBD1. This CDR3 contains 15 residues. V lost 6 bases and J lost 0; bases outside the gene matches: 7. The germline gives CDR1 LNHDA, CDR2 SQIVND (reference sequence). The CDR3: CASRSDRANSYEQYF. The CDR3 coding sequence is TGTGCCAGTAGGTCGGACAGGGCCAACTCCTACGAGCAGTACTTC.